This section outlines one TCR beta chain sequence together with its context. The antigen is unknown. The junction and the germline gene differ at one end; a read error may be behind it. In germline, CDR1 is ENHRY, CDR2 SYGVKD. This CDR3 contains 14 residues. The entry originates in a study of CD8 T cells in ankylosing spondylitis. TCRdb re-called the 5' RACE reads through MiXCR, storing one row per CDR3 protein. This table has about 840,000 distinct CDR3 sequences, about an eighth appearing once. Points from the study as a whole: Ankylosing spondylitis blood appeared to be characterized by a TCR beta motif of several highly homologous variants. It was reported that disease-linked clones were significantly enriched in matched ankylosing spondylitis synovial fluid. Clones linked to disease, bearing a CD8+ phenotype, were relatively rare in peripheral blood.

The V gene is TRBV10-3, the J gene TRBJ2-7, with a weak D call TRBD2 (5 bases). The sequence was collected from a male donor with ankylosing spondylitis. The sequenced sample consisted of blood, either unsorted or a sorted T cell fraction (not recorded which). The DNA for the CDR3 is TGTGCCATCAGTGTGGCAAAGGACTCCCACGAGCAGTACTTC. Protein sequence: CAISVAKDSHEQYF.